These T cell receptor beta chains were read from a single sample in a study of blood T cells in healthy people across ages. From the 5' RACE reads, TCRdb called clonotypes with MiXCR, one entry per CDR3 protein. The table records hundreds of thousands of distinct CDR3 sequences, around three fifths of them present only once. Source material: blood. The receptors stem from a man in his forties or fifties in good health. Each CDR3 is given with its conserved first and last residue. A D gene is named only where the DNA matches it firmly. For some rows the clone size is stated as once, few or many, or as a class when expanded; others skip it.

J	V	D	size	CDR3	DNA
TRBJ2-5	TRBV7-2	.	.	CASSIVRETQYF	TGTGCCAGCAGCATAGTCCGAGAGACCCAGTACTTC
TRBJ1-4	TRBV18	.	.	CASSLPGQHNPGEKLFF	TGTGCCAGCTCACTTCCAGGACAGCACAACCCGGGAGAAAAACTGTTTTTT
TRBJ2-1	TRBV6-5	TRBD1	.	CASRNRGREQFF	TGTGCCAGCAGGAACAGGGGGCGAGAGCAGTTCTTC
TRBJ2-1	TRBV30	.	.	CARRRGGAMVGEQFF	TGTGCGCGACGGAGGGGCGGTGCAATGGTCGGTGAGCAGTTCTTC
TRBJ2-3	TRBV12-3/TRBV12-4	TRBD2	once	CASSPPTGGGDTQYF	TGTGCCAGCAGTCCTCCTACTGGGGGGGGAGATACGCAGTATTTT
TRBJ2-7	TRBV7-2	.	.	CASSLDTGPYEQYF	TGTGCCAGCAGCTTAGACACAGGGCCCTACGAGCAGTACTTC
TRBJ2-3	TRBV7-3	.	once	CASSLPGDMGDTQYF	TGTGCCAGCAGCTTACCAGGGGATATGGGGGATACGCAGTATTTT
TRBJ1-2	TRBV11-2	.	.	CASTRRANYGYTF	TGTGCCAGCACCAGGAGGGCTAACTATGGCTACACCTTC
TRBJ2-5	TRBV15	TRBD1	once	CATSRTGKEETQYF	TGTGCCACCAGCAGGACAGGGAAGGAAGAGACCCAGTACTTC
TRBJ2-7	TRBV12-3/TRBV12-4	.	.	CASSLLRGYGEQYF	TGTGCCAGCAGTTTACTGAGGGGGTACGGGGAGCAGTACTTC
TRBJ2-1	TRBV20-1	TRBD2	.	CSARDPGLAGVFNEQFF	TGCAGTGCTAGAGATCCCGGACTAGCGGGGGTATTCAATGAGCAGTTCTTC
TRBJ1-6	TRBV19	TRBD1	once	CASTKTGSSPNSPLHF	TGTGCCAGTACCAAGACAGGGAGTAGTCCCAATTCACCCCTCCACTTT
TRBJ2-3	TRBV20-1	.	.	CSAPTRNTQYF	TGCAGTGCCCCCACGAGGAATACGCAGTATTTT
TRBJ2-6	TRBV7-8	.	many	CASSLGHSGANVLTF	TGTGCCAGCAGCCTAGGCCACTCTGGGGCCAACGTCCTGACTTTC
TRBJ1-1	TRBV20-1	.	.	CSARAGHTNTEAFF	TGCAGTGCTAGGGCGGGCCACACGAACACTGAAGCTTTCTTT
TRBJ2-3	TRBV6-1	TRBD2	.	CASGLKRGGPADTQYF	TGTGCCAGCGGACTTAAGCGGGGGGGCCCTGCAGATACGCAGTATTTT
TRBJ2-3	TRBV27	.	.	CASSSQGPNRDTQYF	TGTGCCAGCAGTTCTCAGGGTCCAAACAGGGATACGCAGTATTTT
TRBJ2-5	TRBV5-1	TRBD1	once	CASSFRTGQYQETQYF	TGCGCCAGCAGCTTCAGGACAGGACAGTACCAAGAGACCCAGTACTTC
TRBJ1-6	TRBV3-1	TRBD1	.	CASSGQGWSPLHF	TGTGCCAGCAGCGGACAGGGTTGGTCACCCCTCCACTTT
TRBJ2-3	TRBV25-1	TRBD2	.	CASSSSGGVRDTQYF	TGTGCCAGCAGTTCAAGCGGGGGGGTACGGGATACGCAGTATTTT
TRBJ1-1	TRBV14	.	.	CASSQDHTKNTEAFF	TGTGCCAGCAGCCAAGATCACACAAAGAACACTGAAGCTTTCTTT
TRBJ1-1	TRBV12-3/TRBV12-4	.	.	CASNQGSANTEAFF	TGTGCCAGCAACCAGGGGTCGGCAAACACTGAAGCTTTCTTT
TRBJ1-2	TRBV29-1	.	.	CSEQTGNYGYTF	TGCAGCGAGCAAACAGGGAACTATGGCTACACCTTC
TRBJ1-1	TRBV7-3	.	.	CASSLTGITEAFF	TGTGCCAGCAGCCTCACAGGGATAACTGAAGCTTTCTTT
TRBJ1-5	TRBV10-1	TRBD1	.	CASRYRGRYSNQPQHF	TGCGCCAGCAGATACAGGGGAAGATATAGCAATCAGCCCCAGCATTTT
TRBJ1-1	TRBV9	TRBD1	few	CASSFGTGRSTEAFF	TGTGCCAGCAGCTTCGGGACAGGGCGGAGCACTGAAGCTTTCTTT
TRBJ2-1	TRBV13	TRBD2	.	CASSARSGRDEQFF	TGTGCCAGCAGCGCCCGTAGCGGGAGGGATGAGCAGTTCTTC
TRBJ1-2	TRBV3-1	TRBD1	few	CASSRAFTRQGMSHGYTF	TGTGCCAGCAGCCGCGCCTTTACTCGACAGGGGATGAGCCATGGCTACACCTTC
TRBJ1-1	TRBV27	TRBD1	.	CASSSPGQVNMNTEAFF	TGTGCCAGCAGTTCGCCGGGACAGGTGAACATGAACACTGAAGCTTTCTTT
TRBJ2-5	TRBV27	TRBD2	.	CASSSFGAGVTETQYF	TGTGCCAGCAGTTCCTTCGGAGCGGGAGTGACGGAGACCCAGTACTTC
TRBJ1-2	TRBV7-3	TRBD1	.	CASSSPGTGGNYGYTF	TGTGCCAGCAGCTCTCCCGGGACAGGGGGAAACTATGGCTACACCTTC
TRBJ2-7	TRBV6-4	.	.	CASPYPLSYEQYF	TGTGCCAGTCCTTATCCTCTCTCCTACGAGCAGTACTTC
TRBJ2-5	TRBV24-1	.	.	CATSDARGVETQYF	TGTGCCACCAGTGATGCCCGGGGAGTGGAGACCCAGTACTTC
TRBJ2-3	TRBV27	.	.	CASSLRPGRNTDTQYF	TGTGCCAGCAGTTTACGGCCAGGGAGAAACACAGATACGCAGTATTTT
TRBJ2-5	TRBV15	TRBD2	.	CATRLTRGGGRETQYF	TGTGCCACCAGATTAACTAGGGGCGGGGGAAGGGAGACCCAGTACTTC
TRBJ2-7	TRBV12-3/TRBV12-4	.	few	CASSPPGNYEQYF	TGTGCCAGCAGTCCGCCGGGCAACTACGAGCAGTACTTC
TRBJ2-1	TRBV2	TRBD2	.	CASSPVGLAGETQFF	TGTGCCAGCAGCCCCGTTGGACTAGCGGGGGAGACCCAGTTCTTC
TRBJ2-5	TRBV10-3	.	.	CAISVPQETQYF	TGTGCCATCAGTGTGCCACAAGAGACCCAGTACTTC
TRBJ2-7	TRBV7-9	TRBD1	.	CASSFISGQGADEQYF	TGTGCCAGCAGCTTTATTTCGGGACAGGGGGCGGACGAGCAGTACTTC
TRBJ2-5	TRBV20-1	TRBD2	.	CSARGWGLAALQETQYF	TGCAGTGCTAGAGGATGGGGACTAGCGGCCTTACAAGAGACCCAGTACTTC
TRBJ2-1	TRBV30	.	.	CARSTTGSNEQFF	TGTGCCCGGAGTACGACAGGTTCCAATGAGCAGTTCTTC
TRBJ1-2	TRBV3-1	TRBD1	.	CASTQTGGADYGYTF	TGTGCCAGCACCCAGACAGGGGGCGCCGACTATGGCTACACCTTC
TRBJ2-7	TRBV6-5	.	.	CASGGFPGPRSEQYF	TGTGCCAGCGGGGGGTTCCCGGGACCCCGCTCCGAGCAGTACTTC
TRBJ2-4	TRBV4-2	TRBD2	.	CASSQPAPSGRPLAKNIQYF	TGTGCCAGCAGCCAGCCTGCACCTAGCGGGAGGCCGCTAGCCAAAAACATTCAGTACTTC
TRBJ2-1	TRBV28	.	few	CASQRDASTYNEQFF	TGTGCCAGCCAACGGGACGCAAGTACGTACAATGAGCAGTTCTTC
TRBJ2-4	TRBV11-3	TRBD2	.	CASSLDPAREKNIQYF	TGTGCCAGCAGCTTAGATCCGGCGCGGGAGAAAAACATTCAGTACTTC
TRBJ2-1	TRBV6-5	TRBD1	few	CASSSASPGGLNEQFF	TGTGCCAGCAGTTCCGCGAGTCCAGGGGGCTTGAATGAGCAGTTCTTC
TRBJ2-7	TRBV20-1	TRBD2	.	CSAKAGGPSGEQYF	TGCAGTGCTAAAGCGGGGGGCCCCTCAGGCGAGCAGTACTTC
TRBJ2-5	TRBV10-3	.	many	CAIRDGSQETQYF	TGTGCCATCAGGGACGGATCCCAAGAGACCCAGTACTTC
TRBJ1-6	TRBV28	.	.	CASSSQGWNSPLHF	TGTGCCAGCAGCTCACAGGGCTGGAATTCACCCCTCCACTTT
TRBJ2-5	TRBV3-1	TRBD2	.	CASRRLAGGQETQYF	TGTGCCAGCCGGAGACTAGCGGGGGGACAAGAGACCCAGTACTTC